The T cell receptor (beta chain) under discussion was sequenced for a study of blood T cell repertoires in COVID-19. Study overall: Samples of COVID-19 (acute and convalescent) were obtained from the United States, Italy and Spain.

The method was immunoSEQ multiplex PCR; TCRdb's version includes in-frame clones alone and lacks a portion of them. The sample has 300,000 to 350,000 clones; approximately 86% are singletons. The V gene's germline CDR1 is LNHNV and CDR2 YYDKDF (reference sequence). This CDR3 has 16 amino acids. V was pared by 3 bases and J by 3 bases, with 10 bases of the junction left unmatched. Patients at the Seattle site were enrolled during active infection and followed longitudinally. V and J are TRBV15 and TRBJ2-7; TRBD2 aligns across 8 bases. The receptor's source is a man aged 25-45 years with COVID-19, enrolled during active disease. Sequences were obtained from peripheral blood. CDR3 bases: TGTGCCACCAGCAGTATCGGCAGCGGGGGCCTCTACGAGCAGTACTTC. Its translation is CATSSIGSGGLYEQYF.